This is a list of T cell receptor beta chains from one sample in a study of blood T cell repertoires in COVID-19. Some clones are missing from TCRdb's copy, which holds only in-frame ones; the method was immunoSEQ multiplex PCR. The table has around 50,000 clones, 89% seen once; the top ten hold under 2.5%. The sample consisted of peripheral blood. The receptors shown here come from a human donor in a cohort sampled during active COVID-19. CDR3s include the opening cysteine and the closing phenylalanine or tryptophan. Each record gives: D gene, J gene, CDR3 length, V gene, CDR3 DNA, CDR3 protein. A D gene is named only where the DNA matches it firmly.

NA | TRBJ1-4 | 12 | TRBV25-1 | TGTGCGAGCACAGGGTTTAATGAAAAACTGTTTTTT | CASTGFNEKLFF
TRBD1 | TRBJ1-2 | 14 | TRBV18 | TGTGCCAGCTCACCAGAGCAGGGGGCGGCTGGCTACACCTTC | CASSPEQGAAGYTF
TRBD1 | TRBJ2-1 | 15 | TRBV7-3 | TGTGCCAGCAGCGCTGGACAGGGGCCCCTATTAAAGCAGTTCTTC | CASSAGQGPLLKQFF
NA | TRBJ2-2 | 15 | TRBV28 | TGTGCCAGCAGTCCGGCGGGACGGGAAGCCGGGGAGCTGTTTTTT | CASSPAGREAGELFF
NA | TRBJ2-2 | 16 | TRBV9 | TGTGCCAGCAGCCCCAGGACAGCTGCGAACACCGGGGAGCTGTTTTTT | CASSPRTAANTGELFF
NA | TRBJ2-3 | 14 | TRBV30 | TGTGCCGGCGAAAGGGAGGCCGTGGCAGATACGCAGTATTTT | CAGEREAVADTQYF
TRBD2 | TRBJ2-2 | 15 | TRBV6-5 | TGTGCCAGTTCATCTAGCGGACGCAACACCGGGGAGCTGTTTTTT | CASSSSGRNTGELFF
TRBD1 | TRBJ2-3 | 15 | TRBV27 | TGTGCCAGCAGCCGAATTGACAGGGGGGCAGATACGCAGTATTTT | CASSRIDRGADTQYF
NA | TRBJ1-3 | 14 | TRBV5-1 | TGCGCCAGCAGCTTGGGGGCGTCTGGAAACACCATATATTTT | CASSLGASGNTIYF
NA | TRBJ2-5 | 14 | TRBV4-3 | TGCGCCAGCAGCCAAGATACGGCGGCAGAGACCCAGTACTTC | CASSQDTAAETQYF